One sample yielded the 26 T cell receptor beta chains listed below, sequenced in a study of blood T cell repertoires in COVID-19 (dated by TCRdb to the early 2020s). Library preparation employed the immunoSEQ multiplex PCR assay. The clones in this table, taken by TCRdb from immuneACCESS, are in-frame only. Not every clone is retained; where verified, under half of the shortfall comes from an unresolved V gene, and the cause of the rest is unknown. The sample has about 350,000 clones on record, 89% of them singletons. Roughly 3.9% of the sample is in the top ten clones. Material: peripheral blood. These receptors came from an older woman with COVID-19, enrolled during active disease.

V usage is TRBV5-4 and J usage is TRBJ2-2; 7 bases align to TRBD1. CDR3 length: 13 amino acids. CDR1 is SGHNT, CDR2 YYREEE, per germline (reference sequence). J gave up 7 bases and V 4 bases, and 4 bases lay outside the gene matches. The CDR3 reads CASSRRTGGELFF. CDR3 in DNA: TGTGCCAGCAGCCGACGGACAGGCGGGGAGCTGTTTTTT.

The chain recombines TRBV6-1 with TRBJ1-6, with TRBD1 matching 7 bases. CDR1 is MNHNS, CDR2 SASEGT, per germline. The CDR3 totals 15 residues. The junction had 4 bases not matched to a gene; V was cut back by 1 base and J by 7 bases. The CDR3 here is CASSEGLQGNSPLHF. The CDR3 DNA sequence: TGTGCCAGCAGTGAAGGATTACAGGGGAATTCACCCCTCCACTTT.

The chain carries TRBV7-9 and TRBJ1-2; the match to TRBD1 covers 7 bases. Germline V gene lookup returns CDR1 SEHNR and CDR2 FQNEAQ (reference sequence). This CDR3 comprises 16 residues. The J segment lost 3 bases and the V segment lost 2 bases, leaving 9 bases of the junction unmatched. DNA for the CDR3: TGTGCCAGCAGCTTACTTCATTTGGGGACAGACTATGGCTACACCTTC. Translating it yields CASSLLHLGTDYGYTF.

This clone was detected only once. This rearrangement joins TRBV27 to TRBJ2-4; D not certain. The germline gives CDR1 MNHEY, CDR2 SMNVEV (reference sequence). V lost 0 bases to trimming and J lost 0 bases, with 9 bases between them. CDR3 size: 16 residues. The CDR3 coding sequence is TGTGCCAGCAGTTTATCGGGCCGCATAGCCAAAAACATTCAGTACTTC. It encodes CASSLSGRIAKNIQYF.

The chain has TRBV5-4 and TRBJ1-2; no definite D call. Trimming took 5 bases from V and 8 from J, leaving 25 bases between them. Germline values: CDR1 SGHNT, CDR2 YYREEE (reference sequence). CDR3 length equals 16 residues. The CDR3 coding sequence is TGTGCCAGCAGTTTTGAAGTAGAAGGGAGTACGTGGGGCTACACCTTC. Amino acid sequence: CASSFEVEGSTWGYTF. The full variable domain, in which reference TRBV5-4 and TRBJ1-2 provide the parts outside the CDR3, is ETGVTQSPTHLIKTRGQQVTLRCSSQSGHNTVSWYQQALGQGPQFIFQYYREEENGRGNFPPRFSGLQFPNYSSELNVNALELDDSALYLCASSFEVEGSTWGYTFGSGTRLTVV.

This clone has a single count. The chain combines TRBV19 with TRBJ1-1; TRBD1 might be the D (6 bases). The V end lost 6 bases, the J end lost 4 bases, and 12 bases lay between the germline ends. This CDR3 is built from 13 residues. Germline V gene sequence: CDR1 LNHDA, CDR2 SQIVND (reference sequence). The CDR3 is CASSYSRGTEAFF. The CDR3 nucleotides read TGTGCCAGTAGCTATTCCAGGGGCACTGAAGCTTTCTTT.

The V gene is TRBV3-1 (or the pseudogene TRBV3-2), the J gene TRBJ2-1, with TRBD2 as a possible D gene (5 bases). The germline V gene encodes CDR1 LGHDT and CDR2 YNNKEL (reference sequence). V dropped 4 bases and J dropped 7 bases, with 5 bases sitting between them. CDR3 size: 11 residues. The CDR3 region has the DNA TGTGCCAGCAGCCGCGGGAATGAGCAGTTCTTC. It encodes CASSRGNEQFF.

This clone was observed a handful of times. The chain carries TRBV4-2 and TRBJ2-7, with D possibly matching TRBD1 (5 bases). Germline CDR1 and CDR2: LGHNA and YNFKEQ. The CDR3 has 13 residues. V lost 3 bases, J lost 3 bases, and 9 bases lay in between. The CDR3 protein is CASSHPGNYEQYF. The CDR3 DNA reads TGTGCCAGCAGCCATCCAGGGAACTACGAGCAGTACTTC.

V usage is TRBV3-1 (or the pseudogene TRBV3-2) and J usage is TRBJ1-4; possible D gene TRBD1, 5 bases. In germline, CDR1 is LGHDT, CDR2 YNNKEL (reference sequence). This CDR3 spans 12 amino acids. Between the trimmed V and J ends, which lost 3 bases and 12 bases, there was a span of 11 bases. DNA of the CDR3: TGTGCCAGCAGCCAGCAGGGTTTGGAACTGTTTTTT. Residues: CASSQQGLELFF.

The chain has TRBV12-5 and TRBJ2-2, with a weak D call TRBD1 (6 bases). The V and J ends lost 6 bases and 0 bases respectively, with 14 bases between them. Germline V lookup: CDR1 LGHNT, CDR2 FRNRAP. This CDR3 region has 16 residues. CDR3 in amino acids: CASGSAGTTNTGELFF. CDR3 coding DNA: TGTGCTAGTGGGTCAGCCGGGACAACGAACACCGGGGAGCTGTTTTTT. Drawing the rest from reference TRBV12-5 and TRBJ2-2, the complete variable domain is DARVTQTPRHKVTEMGQEVTMRCQPILGHNTVFWYRQTMMQGLELLAYFRNRAPLDDSGMPKDRFSAEMPDATLATLKIQPSEPRDSAVYFCASGSAGTTNTGELFFGEGSRLTVL.

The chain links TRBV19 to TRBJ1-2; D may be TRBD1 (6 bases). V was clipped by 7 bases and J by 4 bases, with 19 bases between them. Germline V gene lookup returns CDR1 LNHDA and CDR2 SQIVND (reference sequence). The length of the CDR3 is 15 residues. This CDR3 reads CASNLGGQPFYGYTF. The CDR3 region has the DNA TGTGCCAGTAATTTGGGGGGGCAACCCTTCTATGGCTACACCTTC.

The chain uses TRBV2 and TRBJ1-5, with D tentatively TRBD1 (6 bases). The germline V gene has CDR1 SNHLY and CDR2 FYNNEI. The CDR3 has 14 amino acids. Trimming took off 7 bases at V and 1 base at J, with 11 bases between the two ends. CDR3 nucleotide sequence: TGTGCCAGCACCGAACAGGGAAGCAATCAGCCCCAGCATTTT. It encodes CASTEQGSNQPQHF.

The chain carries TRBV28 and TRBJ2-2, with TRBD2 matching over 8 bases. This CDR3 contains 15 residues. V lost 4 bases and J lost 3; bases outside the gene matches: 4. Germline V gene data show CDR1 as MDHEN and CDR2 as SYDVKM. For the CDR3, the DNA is TGTGCCAGCAGTTCCGGGGGGGTATACACCGGGGAGCTGTTTTTT. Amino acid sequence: CASSSGGVYTGELFF.

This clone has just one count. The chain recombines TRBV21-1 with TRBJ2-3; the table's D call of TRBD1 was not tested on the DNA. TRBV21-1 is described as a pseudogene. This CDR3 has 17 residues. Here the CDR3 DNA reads TGTGCCAGCAGCAAAGTGGTAGGAAGTGGGCGCACAGATACGCAGTATTTT. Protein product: CASSKVVGSGRTDTQYF.

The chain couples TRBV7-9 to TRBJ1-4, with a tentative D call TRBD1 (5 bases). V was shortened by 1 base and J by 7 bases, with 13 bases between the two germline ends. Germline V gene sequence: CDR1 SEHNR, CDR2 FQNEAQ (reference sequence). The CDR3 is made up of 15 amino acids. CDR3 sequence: CASSLDGAIFEKLFF. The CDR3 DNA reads TGTGCCAGCAGCTTAGATGGGGCTATTTTTGAAAAACTGTTTTTT.

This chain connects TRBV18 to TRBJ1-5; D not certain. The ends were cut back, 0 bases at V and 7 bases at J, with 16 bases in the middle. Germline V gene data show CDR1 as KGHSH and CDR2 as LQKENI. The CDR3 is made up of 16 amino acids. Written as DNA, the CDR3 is TGTGCCAGCTCACCACCCGGTCAGGCAGGTCAACAGCCCCAGCATTTT. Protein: CASSPPGQAGQQPQHF.

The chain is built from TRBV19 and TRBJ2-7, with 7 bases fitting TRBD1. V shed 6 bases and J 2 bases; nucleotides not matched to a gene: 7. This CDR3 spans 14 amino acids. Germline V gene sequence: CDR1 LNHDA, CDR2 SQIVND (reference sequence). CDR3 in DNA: TGTGCCAGTAGCGCCTGGGACAGACCCTACGAGCAGTACTTC. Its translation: CASSAWDRPYEQYF. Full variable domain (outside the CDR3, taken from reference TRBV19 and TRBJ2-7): DGGITQSPKYLFRKEGQNVTLSCEQNLNHDAMYWYRQDPGQGLRLIYYSQIVNDFQKGDIAEGYSVSREKKESFPLTVTSAQKNPTAFYLCASSAWDRPYEQYFGPGTRLTVT.

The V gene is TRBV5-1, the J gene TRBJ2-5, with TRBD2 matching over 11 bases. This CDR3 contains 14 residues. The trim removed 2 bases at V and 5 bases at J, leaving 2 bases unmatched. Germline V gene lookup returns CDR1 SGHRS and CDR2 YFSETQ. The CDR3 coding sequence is TGCGCCAGCAGCTTCGGGACTAGCGGTGAGACCCAGTACTTC. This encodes CASSFGTSGETQYF.

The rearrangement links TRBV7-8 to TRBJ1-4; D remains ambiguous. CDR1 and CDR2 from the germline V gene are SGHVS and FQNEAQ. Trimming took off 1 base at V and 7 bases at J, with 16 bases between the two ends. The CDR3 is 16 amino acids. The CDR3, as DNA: TGTGCCAGCAGCTTAGGAGGCGGGGAGGTTGGTGAAAAACTGTTTTTT. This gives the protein CASSLGGGEVGEKLFF.

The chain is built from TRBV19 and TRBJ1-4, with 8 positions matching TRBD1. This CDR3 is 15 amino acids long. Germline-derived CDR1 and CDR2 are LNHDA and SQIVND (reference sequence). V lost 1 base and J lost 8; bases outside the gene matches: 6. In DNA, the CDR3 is TGTGCCAGTAGTATAGTAGGGACAGGCGACGAAAAACTGTTTTTT. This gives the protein CASSIVGTGDEKLFF.

The CDR3 sequence: CASSGGHLSNQPQHF. In nucleotides, the CDR3 is TGTGCCAGTAGTGGGGGACACCTTAGCAATCAGCCCCAGCATTTT. The V call is TRBV19, the J call TRBJ1-5, with D possibly TRBD1 on 6 matching bases. The CDR3 is made up of 15 amino acids. Germline V gives CDR1 LNHDA, CDR2 SQIVND (reference sequence). The V end was cut by 5 bases, the J end by 0 bases, with 11 bases between.

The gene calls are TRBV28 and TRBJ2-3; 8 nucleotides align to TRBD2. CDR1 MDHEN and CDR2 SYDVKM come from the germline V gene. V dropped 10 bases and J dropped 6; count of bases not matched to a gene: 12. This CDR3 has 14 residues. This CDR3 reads CAIRGGNLPDTQYF. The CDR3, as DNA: TGTGCCATCCGGGGGGGCAACCTTCCCGATACGCAGTATTTT.

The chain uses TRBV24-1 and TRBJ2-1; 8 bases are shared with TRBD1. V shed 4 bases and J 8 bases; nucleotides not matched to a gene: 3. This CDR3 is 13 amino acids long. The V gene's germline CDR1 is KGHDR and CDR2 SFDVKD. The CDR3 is CATSEPQGDEQFF. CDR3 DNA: TGTGCCACCAGTGAGCCACAGGGGGATGAGCAGTTCTTC.

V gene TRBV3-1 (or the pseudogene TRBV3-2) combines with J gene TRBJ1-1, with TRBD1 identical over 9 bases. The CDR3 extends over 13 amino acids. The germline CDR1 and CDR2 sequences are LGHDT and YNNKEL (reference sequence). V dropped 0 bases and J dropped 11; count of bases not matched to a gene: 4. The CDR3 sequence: CASSQDGTGSAFF. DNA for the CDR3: TGTGCCAGCAGCCAAGATGGGACAGGGAGCGCTTTCTTT.

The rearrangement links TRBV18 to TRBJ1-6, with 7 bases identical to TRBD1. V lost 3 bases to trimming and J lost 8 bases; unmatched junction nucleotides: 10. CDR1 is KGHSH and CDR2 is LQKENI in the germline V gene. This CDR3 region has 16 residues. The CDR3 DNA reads TGTGCCAGCTCACCGTTAACACAGGGGAATGATTCACCCCTCCACTTT. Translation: CASSPLTQGNDSPLHF.

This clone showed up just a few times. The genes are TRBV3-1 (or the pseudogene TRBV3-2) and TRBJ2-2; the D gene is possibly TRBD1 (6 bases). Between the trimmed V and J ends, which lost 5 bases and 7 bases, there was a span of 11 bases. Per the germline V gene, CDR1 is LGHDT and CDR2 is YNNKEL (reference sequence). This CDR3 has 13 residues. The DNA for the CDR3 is TGTGCCAGCAGCTCACACAGGGACGGGGAGCTGTTTTTT. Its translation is CASSSHRDGELFF.